Listed below are T cell receptor beta chains from one sample, sequenced in a study of response to subunit inactivated influenza vaccine. Via MiXCR, TCRdb re-called the RT-PCR reads, giving one row per CDR3 protein. The table shows hundreds of thousands of distinct CDR3 sequences, with 15% to 18% occurring only once. The sequencing used PBMCs from blood, collected 11 to 12 days after vaccination. These receptors were collected from a man aged 50-60 years who received an inactivated influenza vaccine. Each CDR3 is given with its conserved first and last residue. A D gene is named only where the DNA matches it firmly. Clone size appears in some rows only: once, few, many, or a class for an expanded clone.

>-|-|TRBJ2-5|TRBV7-9
TGTGCCAGCAGCTCCTCGGAAGAGACCCAGTACTTC
CASSSSEETQYF
>-|TRBD2|TRBJ2-5|TRBV6-1
TGTGCCAGCAGGGGCCGCGGGAGAACCAAGACCCAGTACTTC
CASRGRGRTKTQYF
>-|-|TRBJ2-3|TRBV28
TGTGCCAGCCCTCCGACGGGGACATTCTTCGGAGATACGCAGTATTTT
CASPPTGTFFGDTQYF
>-|-|TRBJ1-4|TRBV9
TGTGCCAGCAGCGTAGAGTGGGGGCGCGATGAAAAACTGTTTTTT
CASSVEWGRDEKLFF
>-|-|TRBJ2-4|TRBV25-1
TGTGCCAGCAGTGCCAGGGGTGTCGCCAAAAACATTCAGTACTTC
CASSARGVAKNIQYF
>-|-|TRBJ2-1|TRBV15
TGTGCCACCAGCAGAGACTACGGGCTAGGGGGCAATGAGCAGTTCTTC
CATSRDYGLGGNEQFF
>few|TRBD1|TRBJ1-2|TRBV12-3/TRBV12-4
TGTGCCAGCAGTTGGGGGCAGGGGGCAGGTGGCTACACCTTC
CASSWGQGAGGYTF
>few|-|TRBJ2-7|TRBV6-1
TGTGCCAGCAGCCGCGCGGGACAGAGGCTTGACGAGCAGTACTTC
CASSRAGQRLDEQYF
>-|TRBD1|TRBJ2-6|TRBV6-5
TGTGCCAGCAGTTACATGGGACAGGGGGCGTCTGGGGCCAACGTCCTGACTTTC
CASSYMGQGASGANVLTF
>few|TRBD2|TRBJ2-1|TRBV20-1
TGCAGTGCTAGCCGGACTAGCGGGGGCCCCTACAATGAGCAGTTCTTC
CSASRTSGGPYNEQFF
>few|-|TRBJ2-7|TRBV7-6
TGTGCCAGCAGCTTAGTTGGTGAACTCTACGAGCAGTACTTC
CASSLVGELYEQYF
>few|TRBD2|TRBJ2-5|TRBV3-1
TGTGCCAGCACCCTACTAGCGGGGCAAGAGACCCAGTACTTC
CASTLLAGQETQYF
>few|TRBD2|TRBJ2-1|TRBV6-2/TRBV6-3
TGTGCCAGCAGTCGCCCTGATAGCGGGTCTGTGAGCTCCTACAATGAGCAGTTCTTC
CASSRPDSGSVSSYNEQFF
>-|TRBD1|TRBJ1-2|TRBV7-2
TGTGCCAGCAGCTTAGACCCGGCCAGGGGGAACTATGGCTACACCTTC
CASSLDPARGNYGYTF
>-|TRBD1|TRBJ2-7|TRBV23-1
TGCGCCAGCAGTCAAATACCGGACAGGGATTCCTACGAGCAGTACTTC
CASSQIPDRDSYEQYF
>-|-|TRBJ2-2|TRBV10-1
TGCGCCAGCAGTGGGTCGAGGGCCGGGGAGCTGTTTTTT
CASSGSRAGELFF
>many|-|TRBJ2-3|TRBV12-3/TRBV12-4
TGTGCCAGCAGTCCCCGGGGTACGCAGTATTTT
CASSPRGTQYF
>many|TRBD2|TRBJ2-3|TRBV20-1
TGCAGTGCTAGTGACAGGACTAGCGGGGGAGATACGCAGTATTTT
CSASDRTSGGDTQYF
>few|-|TRBJ1-5|TRBV6-2/TRBV6-3
TGTGCCAGCAGAAGCGCAGGGTTAAGCAATCAGCCCCAGCATTTT
CASRSAGLSNQPQHF
>-|-|TRBJ2-2|TRBV3-1
TGTGCCAGCAGCCAAGTTTTGTTAAGGAGATCCACCGGGGAGCTGTTTTTT
CASSQVLLRRSTGELFF
>many|-|TRBJ2-3|TRBV7-2
TGTGCCAGCAGCCCATTCACAGATACGCAGTATTTT
CASSPFTDTQYF
>-|-|TRBJ2-3|TRBV29-1
TGCAGCGTTGCTGCGGGTACAGATACGCAGTATTTT
CSVAAGTDTQYF
>once|-|TRBJ2-5|TRBV11-2
TGTGCCAGCAGCCAGGGAAGCCAGTACTTC
CASSQGSQYF
>-|TRBD2|TRBJ2-1|TRBV14
TGTGCCAGCAGCCCCTTCCCGGGGGGCAATGAGCAGTTCTTC
CASSPFPGGNEQFF
>-|-|TRBJ2-1|TRBV5-8
TGTGCCAGCAGCTCGAAACCGGGACTCGGAGACAATGAGCAGTTCTTC
CASSSKPGLGDNEQFF
>-|-|TRBJ2-7|TRBV7-8
TGTGCCAGCAGCTCATCCGCGGGGGCTGGTTTTGTGAGAGGGTACGAGCAGTACTTC
CASSSSAGAGFVRGYEQYF
>-|-|TRBJ2-1|TRBV6-5
TGTGCCAGCAGTTACAAAGGGGTGGCCTACAATGAGCAGTTCTTC
CASSYKGVAYNEQFF
>many|TRBD1|TRBJ2-1|TRBV29-1
TGCAGCGTTGGCAGGGGGCCGGGGATCAACAATGAGCAGTTCTTC
CSVGRGPGINNEQFF
>few|TRBD1|TRBJ2-1|TRBV29-1
TGCAGCGTTGTAGGGACAGGGGGCCGGAATGAGCAGTTCTTC
CSVVGTGGRNEQFF
>few|TRBD2|TRBJ2-7|TRBV6-2/TRBV6-3
TGTGCCAGCAGTTCGGGACTACCCTACGAGCAGTACTTC
CASSSGLPYEQYF
>many|-|TRBJ2-3|TRBV7-7
TGTGCTAGCAGCCTCCCCGGTTCCGATACGCAGTATTTT
CASSLPGSDTQYF
>many|TRBD2|TRBJ2-3|TRBV29-1
TGCAGCGTTGAACTAGCGGGCACAGATACGCAGTATTTT
CSVELAGTDTQYF
>few|TRBD1|TRBJ2-6|TRBV29-1
TGCAGCACGACAGGGGATCGCTCTGGGGCCAACGTCCTGACTTTC
CSTTGDRSGANVLTF
>once|-|TRBJ2-5|TRBV19
TGTGCCAGTAGAGCCCGGGGCCCCGTGGAGACCCAGTACTTC
CASRARGPVETQYF
>-|-|TRBJ2-5|TRBV20-1
TGCAGTGCTGCCCAAGGGAGCCAAAAGTACTTC
CSAAQGSQKYF
>-|-|TRBJ2-7|TRBV20-1
TGCAGTGCTACGGAGAACTACGAGCAGTACTTC
CSATENYEQYF
>-|TRBD2|TRBJ2-1|TRBV20-1
TGCAGTGCTTTGACTAGCGTTAGGACTAATGAGCAGTTCTTC
CSALTSVRTNEQFF
>few|TRBD1|TRBJ1-2|TRBV6-6
TGTGCCAGCAGTGGACAGGGGAGAAGTGGCTACACCTTC
CASSGQGRSGYTF
>few|TRBD1|TRBJ2-7|TRBV6-2/TRBV6-3
TGTGCCAGCAGTCCTGTGGGACAGCAAGCCTACGAGCAGTACTTC
CASSPVGQQAYEQYF
>-|-|TRBJ2-7|TRBV3-1
TGTGCCAGCAGCCAAAGTCCCTACGAGCAGTACTTC
CASSQSPYEQYF